The rows below give T cell receptor beta chains drawn from one sample of a study of breast tumors, draining lymph nodes, adjacent tissues. TCRdb processed the multiplex PCR reads anew with MiXCR; each CDR3 protein has one entry. The sample consists of roughly 260,000 distinct CDR3 sequences, 30% of them appearing once. The sequenced sample was axillary lymph node tissue. The origin of the receptors is a female donor with breast cancer. Some clones in this sample may be carry-over from other donors' samples. The CDR3 runs from the conserved cysteine through the conserved F or W. The order of the fields is clone size, V gene, D gene, J gene, CDR3 protein, CDR3 DNA. D genes are given only for firm matches. Not every row has a clone size; where given, it reads once, few, many or a size class.

clone_size: many; v_call: TRBV14; d_call: TRBD1; j_call: TRBJ1-2; cdr3_aa: CASSQAQGPNGYTF; cdr3_nt: TGTGCCAGCAGCCAAGCACAGGGGCCTAATGGCTACACCTTC
clone_size: few; v_call: TRBV11-2; d_call: -; j_call: TRBJ2-2; cdr3_aa: CASSLWVAANTGELFF; cdr3_nt: TGTGCCAGCAGCTTATGGGTAGCAGCAAACACCGGGGAGCTGTTTTTT
clone_size: many; v_call: TRBV7-8; d_call: TRBD2; j_call: TRBJ2-7; cdr3_aa: CASSHSGSPPGDF; cdr3_nt: TGTGCCAGCAGCCATAGCGGGAGCCCACCGGGGGACTTC
clone_size: -; v_call: TRBV25-1; d_call: TRBD1; j_call: TRBJ2-7; cdr3_aa: CASGQGAAYEQYF; cdr3_nt: TGTGCCAGTGGACAGGGGGCCGCCTACGAGCAGTACTTC
clone_size: many; v_call: TRBV6-6; d_call: -; j_call: TRBJ1-5; cdr3_aa: CASGRGGRNQPQHF; cdr3_nt: TGTGCCAGCGGTCGGGGGGGCCGGAATCAGCCCCAGCATTTT
clone_size: many; v_call: TRBV9; d_call: -; j_call: TRBJ2-7; cdr3_aa: CASSPNWGETGEQYF; cdr3_nt: TGTGCCAGCAGCCCTAACTGGGGGGAAACGGGGGAGCAGTACTTC
clone_size: once; v_call: TRBV27; d_call: TRBD1; j_call: TRBJ2-1; cdr3_aa: CASRTFDRVTSSYNEQFF; cdr3_nt: TGTGCCAGCAGGACATTTGACAGGGTCACCAGCTCCTACAATGAGCAGTTCTTC
clone_size: few; v_call: TRBV3-1; d_call: TRBD1; j_call: TRBJ1-2; cdr3_aa: CASSLGQASYTF; cdr3_nt: TGTGCCAGCAGCCTGGGACAGGCTTCATACACCTTC
clone_size: many; v_call: TRBV24-1; d_call: -; j_call: TRBJ2-3; cdr3_aa: CATSDWRTQYF; cdr3_nt: TGTGCCACCAGTGATTGGCGAACGCAGTATTTT
clone_size: many; v_call: TRBV30; d_call: TRBD2; j_call: TRBJ2-7; cdr3_aa: CAWSSSGHEQYF; cdr3_nt: TGTGCCTGGAGTTCTAGCGGGCACGAGCAGTACTTC